One and the same sample provided the 18 T cell receptor beta chains below, sequenced in a study of shared clonotypes between healthy human individuals. The repertoire was sequenced with immunoSEQ multiplex PCR; TCRdb's copy has only in-frame clones and lacks some. The table includes some 1,100,000 clones, more than 75% detected once. Sequencing input: memory CD4+ T cells from PBMCs. Subset: CD45RA-negative fraction. These receptors all come from a man aged 18 to 29 in good health. Some clones in this sample may be carry-over from other donors' samples.

This clone was observed a handful of times. This chain links TRBV9 with TRBJ1-3; TRBD1 matches 8 bases. Germline V gene sequence: CDR1 SGDLS, CDR2 YYNGEE. This CDR3 spans 15 amino acids. V trimming: 4 bases; J trimming: 1 base; junction bases outside the gene matches: 4. The CDR3 sequence is CASSTGTGSGNTIYF. In DNA form, the CDR3 reads TGTGCCAGCAGCACCGGGACAGGTTCTGGAAACACCATATATTTT.

This clone was counted a single time. The chain combines TRBV5-1 with TRBJ2-5; 8 positions match TRBD2. CDR3 length: 15 residues. CDR1 is SGHRS, CDR2 YFSETQ, per germline. Trimming at V came to 4 bases and at J to 4 bases, leaving 9 bases not matched to a gene. The CDR3 loop reads CASSQTSVSGETQYF. CDR3 DNA: TGCGCCAGCAGCCAGACTAGCGTCTCCGGAGAGACCCAGTACTTC.

The V call is TRBV13, the J call TRBJ2-5; 10 nucleotides match TRBD1. This CDR3 region has 17 residues. Germline CDR1 PRHDT, CDR2 FYEKMQ (reference sequence). V was clipped by 5 bases and J by 11 bases; unmatched bases: 20. CDR3 DNA sequence: TGTGCCAGCAGCCGACCAAAAGGGGACAGGGGCATCGGAGAGCAGTACTTC. This sequence encodes CASSRPKGDRGIGEQYF.

Only one count was recorded for this clone. The same CDR3 can be traced to other DNA sequences in this sample. V gene TRBV9 combines with J gene TRBJ1-4; no definite D call. Germline CDR1 reads SGDLS; CDR2 reads YYNGEE. V was shortened by 0 bases and J by 2 bases, with 5 bases between the two germline ends. CDR3 size: 14 residues. The CDR3 DNA is TGTGCCAGCAGCGTAGGGGCGACTAATGAAAAACTGTTTTTT. Amino acid sequence: CASSVGATNEKLFF.

V is TRBV7-8 and J is TRBJ1-2, with TRBD1 matching over 9 bases. The junction had 8 bases not matched to a gene; V was cut back by 1 base and J by 5 bases. Germline CDR1 SGHVS, CDR2 FQNEAQ. The CDR3 sequence is 16 residues long. The CDR3 DNA is TGTGCCAGCAGCTTAGGGGCGGGACAGGGAGGGTATGGCTACACCTTC. Protein: CASSLGAGQGGYGYTF.

This sequence joins TRBV7-3 and TRBJ2-7; a weak D match, TRBD2 (6 bases). CDR1 is SGHTA, CDR2 FQGTGA, per germline. The CDR3 is 16 amino acids. V shed 1 base and J shed 3 bases, with 16 bases lying between them. CDR3 coding DNA: TGTGCCAGCAGCTTAATTGGAGGACTATCTCTCTACGAGCAGTACTTC. As protein: CASSLIGGLSLYEQYF.

This clone has a single count. The V call is TRBV6-6, the J call TRBJ1-2; 7 bases align to TRBD1. Germline-derived CDR1 and CDR2 are MNHNY and SVGAGI (reference sequence). The CDR3 length is 14 residues. Trimming at V came to 7 bases and at J to 2 bases, leaving 7 bases not matched to a gene. CDR3 loop: CASTQGGLNYGYTF. The CDR3, as DNA: TGTGCCAGCACCCAGGGGGGCTTAAACTATGGCTACACCTTC.

The genes are TRBV6-1 and TRBJ2-5, with 8 bases matching TRBD2. Germline CDR1 and CDR2: MNHNS and SASEGT. The length of the CDR3 is 15 residues. With V trimmed by 4 bases and J by 4 bases, 8 bases remained unmatched. The CDR3 nucleotides read TGTGCCAGCAGTGCCGGCGGGGGGAGGGGAGAGACCCAGTACTTC. Translating it yields CASSAGGGRGETQYF.

V is TRBV30 and J is TRBJ2-7, with D possibly being TRBD2 (5 bases). V dropped 1 base and J dropped 2 bases, with 12 bases sitting between them. The CDR3 has 14 amino acids. The germline CDR1 and CDR2 sequences are GTSNPN and SVGIG (reference sequence). The CDR3 region has the DNA TGTGCCTGGAGTGCCCTTGCCGGGGCCTACGAGCAGTACTTC. This codes for CAWSALAGAYEQYF.

The chain combines TRBV28 with TRBJ2-1; possibly TRBD2 for D (5 bases). This CDR3 has 14 amino acids. CDR1 MDHEN and CDR2 SYDVKM come from the germline V gene. V lost 6 bases and J 7 bases, leaving 16 bases between the germline ends. CDR3 in amino acids: CASRRPQSGNEQFF. The CDR3 region has the DNA TGTGCCAGCAGACGCCCTCAAAGCGGAAATGAGCAGTTCTTC.

This clone was seen only once. V is TRBV2 and J is TRBJ2-5, with a tentative D call TRBD2 (6 bases). The CDR3 length is 13 residues. Germline V gene sequence: CDR1 SNHLY, CDR2 FYNNEI. V was clipped by 5 bases and J by 2 bases, with 9 bases between them. Written as DNA, the CDR3 is TGTGCCAGCAGTCGGGACTTTCAAGAGACCCAGTACTTC. Its protein product is CASSRDFQETQYF.

The rearrangement uses TRBV19 and TRBJ2-7; tentatively, D is TRBD1 (6 bases). The germline V and J ends were trimmed by 6 bases and 6 bases, with 21 bases remaining between them. The CDR3 has 15 residues. The germline CDR1 and CDR2 sequences are LNHDA and SQIVND (reference sequence). The chain's CDR3 is CASSRGIGPSVEQYF. The CDR3, as DNA: TGTGCCAGTAGCAGGGGTATAGGCCCTTCGGTCGAGCAGTACTTC.

The J gene is TRBJ1-2, the V gene TRBV19; D possibly corresponds to TRBD1 (6 bases). Germline loops: CDR1 LNHDA, CDR2 SQIVND (reference sequence). CDR3 length: 13 amino acids. Trimming took off 4 bases at V and 8 bases at J, with 14 bases between the two ends. The CDR3 loop reads CASSSHRVGGYTF. CDR3 in DNA: TGTGCCAGTAGTAGCCACAGGGTCGGGGGCTACACCTTC.

V usage is TRBV2 and J usage is TRBJ1-5, with D possibly matching TRBD1 (6 bases). The germline V and J ends were trimmed by 6 bases and 6 bases, with 18 bases remaining between them. Germline lookup yields CDR1 SNHLY and CDR2 FYNNEI. This CDR3 region has 15 residues. The CDR3 is CASRRGTGMGQPQHF. CDR3 DNA sequence: TGTGCCAGCAGGCGGGGAACAGGGATGGGTCAGCCCCAGCATTTT.

The V call is TRBV28, the J call TRBJ2-1; D may be TRBD1 (5 bases). Germline-derived CDR1 and CDR2 are MDHEN and SYDVKM. This CDR3 is 12 amino acids long. Trimming took 5 bases from V and 3 from J, leaving 5 bases between them. CDR3 region: CASSTGYNEQFF. The DNA of the CDR3 is TGTGCCAGCAGTACAGGCTACAATGAGCAGTTCTTC. The full variable domain, in which reference TRBV28 and TRBJ2-1 provide the parts outside the CDR3, is DVKVTQSSRYLVKRTGEKVFLECVQDMDHENMFWYRQDPGLGLRLIYFSYDVKMKEKGDIPEGYSVSREKKERFSLILESASTNQTSMYLCASSTGYNEQFFGPGTRLTVL.

The count of this clone is one. The chain uses TRBV5-1 and TRBJ2-3; 7 nucleotides line up with TRBD2. Unmatched junction bases numbered 14, after V lost 2 bases and J lost 5 bases. The germline V gene has CDR1 SGHRS and CDR2 YFSETQ. The CDR3 sequence is 17 residues long. CDR3 DNA sequence: TGCGCCAGCAGCTTTGGCGGGAGCCACAAAATAGGAGATACGCAGTATTTT. It yields the protein CASSFGGSHKIGDTQYF.

The chain links TRBV7-9 to TRBJ2-3; D uncertain. Trimming shortened V by 5 bases and J by 6 bases, and 9 bases separated the two germline ends. Per the germline V gene, CDR1 is SEHNR and CDR2 is FQNEAQ (reference sequence). The CDR3 is 12 residues long. CDR3 bases: TGTGCCAGCAGCCCAGTAGGGGATACGCAGTATTTT. The encoded protein is CASSPVGDTQYF.

V usage is TRBV27 and J usage is TRBJ2-1; the D gene is possibly TRBD2 (5 bases). This CDR3 comprises 16 residues. Trimming left V 2 bases short and J 0 bases short, with 11 bases between. In germline, CDR1 is MNHEY, CDR2 SMNVEV (reference sequence). DNA of the CDR3: TGTGCCAGCAGTTTAGAGGGTTCCCCCTCCTACAATGAGCAGTTCTTC. This codes for CASSLEGSPSYNEQFF.